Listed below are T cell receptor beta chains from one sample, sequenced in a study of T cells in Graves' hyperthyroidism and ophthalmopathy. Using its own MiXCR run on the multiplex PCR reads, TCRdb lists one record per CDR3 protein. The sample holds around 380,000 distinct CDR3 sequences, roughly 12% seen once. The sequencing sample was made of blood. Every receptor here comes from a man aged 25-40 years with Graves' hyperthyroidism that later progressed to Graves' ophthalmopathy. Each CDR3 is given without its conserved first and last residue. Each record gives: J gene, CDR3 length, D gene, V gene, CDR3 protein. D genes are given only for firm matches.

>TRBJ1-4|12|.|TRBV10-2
ASSESSRNEKLF
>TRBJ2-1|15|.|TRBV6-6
ASSYQKGGATYNEQF
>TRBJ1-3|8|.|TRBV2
AGGENGKY
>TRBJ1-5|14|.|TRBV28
ASKTRRTAFNQPQH
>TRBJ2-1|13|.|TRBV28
ASVSRGVSYNEQF
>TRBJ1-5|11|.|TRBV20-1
SAAGDSNQPQH
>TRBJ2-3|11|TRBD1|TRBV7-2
ASSSQGADTQY
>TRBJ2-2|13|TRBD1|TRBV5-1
ASSPHDRATGELF
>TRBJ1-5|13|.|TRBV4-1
ASKGYQDSNQPQH
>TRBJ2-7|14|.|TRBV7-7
ASRPIGEGWCYEQY
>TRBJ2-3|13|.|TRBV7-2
ASSVGTPSTDTQY
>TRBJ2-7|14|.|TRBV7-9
ASSGGKPPFEYEQY
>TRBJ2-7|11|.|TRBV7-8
ASSLGGVHEQY
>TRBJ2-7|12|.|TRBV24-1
ATSEGGGIYEQY
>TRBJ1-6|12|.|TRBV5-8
ASSLVDGDSPLH
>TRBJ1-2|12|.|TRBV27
ATKKEGPYYGYT
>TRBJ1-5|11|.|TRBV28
ASRIGANQPQH